What follows are 10 T cell receptor beta chains derived from one specimen sequenced in a study of T cell responses to AZD1222 COVID-19 vaccine (dated by TCRdb to the early 2020s). Receptors were amplified or captured by the immunoSEQ multiplex PCR assay. What TCRdb holds here is the immuneACCESS table cut down to in-frame rearrangements. Part of the clones is not present; checked against another copy, under half of the missing clones reflect an unresolved V gene, and the others are unexplained. The sample table shows 80,000 or so clones, and roughly 87% are seen once. About 1.4% of the sample is taken by the ten largest. The sample's time point, from its label and the paper: baseline before first vaccination. The sample here was peripheral blood, taken on day 0 of AZD1222 vaccination. The receptor set was obtained from an adult in good health.

The chain uses TRBV10-2 and TRBJ1-2; D unresolved. The V end was cut by 7 bases, the J end by 0 bases, with 6 bases between. In germline, CDR1 is WSHSY, CDR2 SAAADI. The CDR3 contains 12 residues. CDR3 bases: TGCGCCAGCAATGGTGCTAACTATGGCTACACCTTC. Protein sequence: CASNGANYGYTF.

This clone was counted a few times. As DNA, the CDR3 is TGTGCCAGCAGCCTCCAAATCTCGTCCGGGGAGCTGTTTTTT. Translated: CASSLQISSGELFF. The rearrangement joins TRBV3-1 (or the pseudogene TRBV3-2) to TRBJ2-2; no firm D call. V lost 4 bases, J lost 6 bases, and 12 bases lay in between. The CDR3 has 14 residues. CDR1 and CDR2 from the germline V gene are LGHDT and YNNKEL (reference sequence).

The V and J genes are TRBV7-6 and TRBJ1-1, with no clear D. Germline loops: CDR1 SGHVS, CDR2 FNYEAQ. The CDR3 length is 14 residues. Trimming took off 3 bases at V and 1 base at J, with 9 bases between the two ends. CDR3 coding DNA: TGTGCCAGCAGCTTGCCATGGGAGAACACTGAAGCTTTCTTT. Translation: CASSLPWENTEAFF.

This sequence joins TRBV6-5 and TRBJ1-6, with D unresolved. V was pared by 6 bases and J by 7 bases, with 7 bases between. This CDR3 contains 12 residues. Germline CDR1 reads MNHEY; CDR2 reads SVGAGI. The CDR3 DNA reads as TGTGCCAGCAGCTCCAGGAATTCACCCCTCCACTTT. This codes for CASSSRNSPLHF.

This clone was observed a handful of times. This chain connects TRBV9 to TRBJ1-4; maybe TRBD1 (5 bases). Germline lookup yields CDR1 SGDLS and CDR2 YYNGEE. The CDR3 contains 15 residues. V was cut by 2 bases and J by 0 bases, with 8 bases left in between. CDR3: CASSVGHTTNEKLFF. The CDR3 nucleotides read TGTGCCAGCAGCGTCGGACACACAACTAATGAAAAACTGTTTTTT.

This chain links TRBV7-2 with TRBJ2-1, with unresolved D. Germline values: CDR1 SGHTA, CDR2 FQGNSA. Trimming removed 1 base at V and 0 bases at J, with 16 bases between. The CDR3 has 18 amino acids. DNA of the CDR3: TGTGCCAGCAGCTTAGGGGGTCTGAGAGAAAGCTCCTACAATGAGCAGTTCTTC. It encodes CASSLGGLRESSYNEQFF.

This sequence joins TRBV29-1 and TRBJ1-5; D ambiguous. There are 13 residues in the CDR3. Between the trimmed V and J ends, which lost 4 bases and 3 bases, there was a span of 10 bases. Germline CDR1 SQVTM, CDR2 ANQGSEA. The CDR3 sequence: CSVALRDNQPQHF. CDR3 DNA: TGCAGCGTTGCTCTACGTGACAATCAGCCCCAGCATTTT.

The sample holds one count of this clone. This chain connects TRBV30 to TRBJ2-2; tentative D call: TRBD1 (6 bases). CDR3 length: 15 amino acids. The germline gives CDR1 GTSNPN, CDR2 SVGIG (reference sequence). Trimming pared 5 bases from V and 0 bases from J, leaving 13 bases between. The CDR3 sequence is CAWGRQAANTGELFF. CDR3 coding DNA: TGTGCCTGGGGACGACAGGCCGCGAACACCGGGGAGCTGTTTTTT.

V and J are TRBV15 and TRBJ1-2; 8 nucleotides align to TRBD1. CDR3 length equals 14 residues. V dropped 0 bases and J dropped 4; count of bases not matched to a gene: 1. Germline V CDR1 and CDR2: LNHNV, YYDKDF (reference sequence). The CDR3 DNA follows: TGTGCCACCAGCAGAGAAGGGACAGGCTATGGCTACACCTTC. This codes for CATSREGTGYGYTF.

This sequence joins TRBV15 and TRBJ2-2, with a possible D match to TRBD2 (6 bases). CDR3 size: 19 residues. CDR1 and CDR2 from the germline V gene are LNHNV and YYDKDF (reference sequence). Trimming left V 2 bases short and J 4 bases short, with 23 bases between. Here the CDR3 DNA reads TGTGCCACCAGCAGACTTCCGGGTAGCTCCTCGGGGGTCACCGGGGAGCTGTTTTTT. It codes for CATSRLPGSSSGVTGELFF.